This note documents a single TCR beta chain sequence. These data originate in a study of regulatory T cells in long-lasting Graves disease. Per germline, CDR1 SGHVS and CDR2 FQNEAQ. CDR3 length: 17 residues. V lost 2 bases and J 7 bases, leaving 23 bases between the germline ends. HTBI primers from iRepertoire and Arm-PCR of CDR3 regions yielded the TCR beta libraries. TCRdb processed the multiplex PCR reads anew with MiXCR; each CDR3 protein has one entry. The table has about 620,000 distinct CDR3 sequences, around 17% seen once. Indicated time point: newly diagnosed GD, antithyroid drugs for less than 3 months. Making the TCR library involved RNA that had been extracted from PBMCs. Investigators report Graves' disease was diagnosed under American Thyroid Association guidelines. The sample was also reused in another study, on T cells in Graves' hyperthyroidism and ophthalmopathy. That source notes: Criteria for exclusion of patients were uncontrolled infection, other autoimmune disease, pregnancy or lactation.

The chain carries TRBV7-8 and TRBJ2-5; D may be TRBD1 or TRBD2 (7 bases each). The specimen was peripheral blood mononuclear cells (PBMCs), collected at new diagnosis, from a patient treated with antithyroid drugs. The origin of this receptor is a woman in her 30s with Graves disease. The CDR3, as DNA: TGTGCCAGCAGCTTATCCGGGGGGACAGAGACTAGAGGGACCCAGTACTTC. Amino acid sequence: CASSLSGGTETRGTQYF. Using reference TRBV7-8 and TRBJ2-5 for the parts outside the CDR3, the full variable domain is GAGVSQSPRYKVAKRGQDVALRCDPISGHVSLFWYQQALGQGPEFLTYFQNEAQLDKSGLPSDRFFAERPEGSVSTLKIQRTQQEDSAVYLCASSLSGGTETRGTQYFGPGTRLLVL.